The clone carrying this T cell receptor (beta chain) was seen just once. These data come from a study of shared clonotypes between healthy human individuals. Produced via immunoSEQ multiplex PCR; TCRdb's table is partial and in-frame only. The table includes about 1 million clones, approximately 70% detected once. Trimming took 6 bases from V and 6 from J; bases not matched to a gene: 8. This CDR3 comprises 15 residues. Per germline, CDR1 MNHNS and CDR2 SASEGT. Source material: memory CD4+ T cells sorted from blood. Subset of the sample: CD45RA-negative fraction. This chain connects TRBV6-1 to TRBJ1-5; TRBD1 aligns across 10 bases. This TCR was sampled from a man aged 18-30 years in good health. CDR3 nucleotide sequence: TGTGCCAGCAGAGGGACAGGGGTTAGTCCTCAGCCCCAGCATTTT. This translates into CASRGTGVSPQPQHF.